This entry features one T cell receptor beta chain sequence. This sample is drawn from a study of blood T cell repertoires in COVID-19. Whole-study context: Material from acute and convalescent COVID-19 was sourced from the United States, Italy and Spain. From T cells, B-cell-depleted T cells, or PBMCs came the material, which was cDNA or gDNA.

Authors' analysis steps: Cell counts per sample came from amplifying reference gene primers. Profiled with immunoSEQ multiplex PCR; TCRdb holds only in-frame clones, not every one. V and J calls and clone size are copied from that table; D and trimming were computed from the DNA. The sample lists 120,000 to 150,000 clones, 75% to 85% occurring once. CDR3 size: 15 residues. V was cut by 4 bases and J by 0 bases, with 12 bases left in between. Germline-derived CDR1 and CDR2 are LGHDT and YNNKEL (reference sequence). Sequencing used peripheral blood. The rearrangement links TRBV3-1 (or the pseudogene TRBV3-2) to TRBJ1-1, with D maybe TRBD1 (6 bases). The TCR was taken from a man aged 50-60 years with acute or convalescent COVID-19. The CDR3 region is CASSLQGGLNTEAFF. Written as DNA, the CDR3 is TGTGCCAGCAGCCTACAGGGAGGGCTGAACACTGAAGCTTTCTTT.